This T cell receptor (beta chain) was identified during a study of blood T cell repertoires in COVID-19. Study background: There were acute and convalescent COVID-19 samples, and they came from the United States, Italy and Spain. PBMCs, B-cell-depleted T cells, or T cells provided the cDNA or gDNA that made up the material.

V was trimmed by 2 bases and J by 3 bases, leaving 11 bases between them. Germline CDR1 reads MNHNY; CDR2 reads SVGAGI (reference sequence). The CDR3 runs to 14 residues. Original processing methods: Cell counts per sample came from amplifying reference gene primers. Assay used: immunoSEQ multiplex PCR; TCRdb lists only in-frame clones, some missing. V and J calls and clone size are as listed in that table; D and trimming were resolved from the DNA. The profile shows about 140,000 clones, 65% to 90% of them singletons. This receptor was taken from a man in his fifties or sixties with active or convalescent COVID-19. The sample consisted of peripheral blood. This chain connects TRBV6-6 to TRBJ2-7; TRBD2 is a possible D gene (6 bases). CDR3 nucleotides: TGTGCCAGCAGTTACCAGCTAGCGAGCTACGAGCAGTACGTC. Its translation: CASSYQLASYEQYV.